This section outlines one TCR beta chain sequence together with its context. What it binds is unknown. These data come from a study of OX40 agonist ivuxolimab in advanced cancers. General study results and limits: Partial responders at 0.1-3.0 mg/kg had among the lowest clonal expansion. On average, a greater number of expanded clones characterised CD8+ T cells relative to CD4+.

V dropped 2 bases and J dropped 7 bases, with 14 bases sitting between them. Germline CDR1 is SGHTA and CDR2 is FQGNSA. CDR3 length: 14 residues. Method: immunoSEQ multiplex PCR; TCRdb's copy keeps in-frame clones and lacks some. The table includes 60,000 to 100,000 clones, over 80% detected once. The sample here was CD4+ or CD8+ T cells sorted from blood, taken in a trial of the OX40 agonist ivuxolimab. The rearrangement links TRBV7-2 to TRBJ1-2, with no clear D. The origin of this receptor is an adult with an advanced solid tumor such as melanoma, head and neck, liver or kidney cancer. CDR3 loop: CASSLLAVASGYTF. For the CDR3, the DNA is TGTGCCAGCAGCTTACTAGCAGTTGCAAGTGGCTACACCTTC.